These T cell receptor beta chains were read from a single sample in a study of identical twins. One entry per CDR3 protein, called by TCRdb with MiXCR from the 5' RACE reads. The sample has some 730,000 distinct CDR3 sequences, about 20% seen once; the top ten hold approximately 14%. The sample was also reused in another study, on T cells expressing NK-cell markers.

The sequencing sample was made of PBMCs. The receptors here all came from a woman under 30 in good health. CDR3s include the opening cysteine and the closing phenylalanine or tryptophan. The D gene is left open where the match is weak. Expanded clones are given a class, and other clones once, few, many or no size at all.

d_call	j_call	v_call	clone_size	cdr3_aa	cdr3_nt
TRBD2	TRBJ2-1	TRBV9	NA	CASSVEGLANEQFF	TGTGCCAGCAGCGTAGAGGGACTAGCGAATGAGCAGTTCTTC
NA	TRBJ2-3	TRBV5-1	few	CASSLELGIATDTQYF	TGCGCCAGCAGCTTGGAACTGGGGATAGCCACAGATACGCAGTATTTT
NA	TRBJ1-1	TRBV7-3	NA	CASSPATGGVNTEAFF	TGTGCCAGCAGCCCAGCGACAGGCGGAGTGAACACTGAAGCTTTCTTT
NA	TRBJ2-7	TRBV29-1	NA	CSVSRQNEQYF	TGCAGCGTAAGCAGGCAGAACGAGCAGTACTTC
TRBD1	TRBJ1-4	TRBV20-1	NA	CSAREDRLNEKLFF	TGCAGTGCTAGAGAGGACAGGCTGAATGAAAAACTGTTTTTT
NA	TRBJ2-3	TRBV12-3/TRBV12-4	few	CASSFSSGRAPTQYF	TGTGCCAGCAGTTTTTCATCGGGACGGGCCCCCACGCAGTATTTT
TRBD2	TRBJ2-1	TRBV12-3/TRBV12-4	few	CASSSPTSGSAGSYNEQFF	TGTGCCAGCAGTTCGCCGACTAGCGGGAGTGCTGGCTCCTACAATGAGCAGTTCTTC
NA	TRBJ2-2	TRBV12-3/TRBV12-4	NA	CASRPQATGELFF	TGTGCCAGCAGGCCACAGGCGACCGGGGAGCTGTTTTTT
NA	TRBJ2-2	TRBV11-2	NA	CASGGLGRSNTGELFF	TGTGCCAGCGGGGGTTTGGGGCGGTCGAACACCGGGGAGCTGTTTTTT
NA	TRBJ2-3	TRBV13	many	CASGRDNTDTQYF	TGTGCCAGTGGGCGCGATAACACAGATACGCAGTATTTT